This TCR beta chain was documented in a study of T cell repertoires in cytomegalovirus infection. This clonotype was seen at least ten times. Its antigen is as yet unknown. General study findings and limits: Within the response measured ex vivo, HLA-C-restricted CMV-specific TCR beta clonotypes were dominant.

TCRdb independently ran MiXCR on the reads; one entry per CDR3 protein. This sample carries about 250,000 distinct CDR3 sequences, approximately 7% of them seen once, and the ten largest clones take around 6.5%. The sample taken for sequencing was PBMCs. The source is a human donor in good health (CMV status not recorded). Some clones in this sample may be carry-over from other donors' samples.

CDR3 nucleotides: TGTGCCACCGAGGTCCCGAACACTGAAGCTTTCTTT. It is translated as CATEVPNTEAFF. V gene TRBV6-6 combines with J gene TRBJ1-1; D unclear. Trimming left V 10 bases short and J 1 base short, with 10 bases between. Germline V CDR1 and CDR2: MNHNY, SVGAGI (reference sequence). The CDR3 runs to 12 residues.